Below are 10 T cell receptor beta chains sequenced from a single sample in a study of blood T cell repertoires in COVID-19. Profiled with immunoSEQ multiplex PCR; TCRdb holds only in-frame clones, not every one. The sample comprises hundreds of thousands of clones, 80% to 90% of which are singletons, and 2.5% to 3.5% rests with the top ten. The sequencing input was peripheral blood. These receptors all stem from a woman in her 30s with COVID-19, enrolled during active disease.

The chain uses TRBV4-3 and TRBJ2-1; 7 nucleotides line up with TRBD2. The germline V gene has CDR1 LGHNA and CDR2 YSLEER. This CDR3 region has 15 residues. J was trimmed by 8 bases and V by 1 base; bases with no gene match: 8. The CDR3 nucleotides are TGCGCCAGCAGCCAAGTCCATTTAAGCGGGGATGAGCAGTTCTTC. Translated, it gives CASSQVHLSGDEQFF.

V usage is TRBV4-1 and J usage is TRBJ2-4, with 7 nucleotides matching TRBD1. CDR3 length: 16 residues. Trimming removed 0 bases from V and 4 bases from J; junction bases left unmatched: 6. Germline V CDR1 and CDR2: MGHRA, YSYEKL. In DNA, the CDR3 is TGCGCCAGCAGCCAAGATCTGGGACAGAAAAAAAACATTCAGTACTTC. It specifies CASSQDLGQKKNIQYF.

J is TRBJ1-3 and V is TRBV12-5; 7 nucleotides line up with TRBD1. In germline, CDR1 is LGHNT, CDR2 FRNRAP. J was trimmed by 4 bases and V by 6 bases; bases with no gene match: 12. CDR3 length: 16 residues. As DNA, the CDR3 is TGTGCTAGTGGACCCGGGCAGGGGGTAACGGGAAACACCATATATTTT. Translating gives CASGPGQGVTGNTIYF.

This clone was observed once. The gene calls are TRBV24-1 and TRBJ1-2, with D tentatively TRBD1 (5 bases). The CDR3 is 13 residues long. The germline V gene encodes CDR1 KGHDR and CDR2 SFDVKD. Trimming removed 4 bases at V and 7 bases at J, with 12 bases between. The CDR3 DNA is TGTGCCACCAGTGAAACAAGGGGAGGTGGCTACACCTTC. It codes for CATSETRGGGYTF.

This chain uses TRBV6-1 with TRBJ2-7; 7 bases are shared with TRBD1. The CDR3 covers 13 residues. Germline V gives CDR1 MNHNS, CDR2 SASEGT. J lost 7 bases, V lost 2 bases, and 5 bases had no gene match. The CDR3 DNA follows: TGTGCCAGCAGTGAAACGACGGACAGGGAGCAGTACGTC. Translated: CASSETTDREQYV.

The rearrangement joins TRBV4-3 to TRBJ2-2; 10 bases are shared with TRBD1. V lost 0 bases to trimming and J lost 0 bases; unmatched junction nucleotides: 4. CDR3 length: 18 residues. Per the germline V gene, CDR1 is LGHNA and CDR2 is YSLEER. The CDR3 bases are TGCGCCAGCAGCCAAGATGGAGGACAGGGGGCGAACACCGGGGAGCTGTTTTTT. Translating gives CASSQDGGQGANTGELFF.

J is TRBJ2-7 and V is TRBV3-1 (or the pseudogene TRBV3-2), with D maybe TRBD1 (5 bases). The CDR3 runs 13 residues. From germline, CDR1 is LGHDT and CDR2 YNNKEL (reference sequence). Trimming took 5 bases from V and 2 from J, leaving 10 bases between them. The CDR3 sequence: CASSETEAYEQYV. CDR3 nucleotides: TGTGCCAGCAGCGAGACAGAGGCCTACGAGCAGTACGTC.

The chain combines TRBV27 with TRBJ2-5, with 7 bases matching TRBD1. This CDR3 has 13 residues. Germline V gene lookup returns CDR1 MNHEY and CDR2 SMNVEV (reference sequence). V lost 3 bases to trimming and J lost 4 bases; unmatched junction nucleotides: 2. The CDR3 DNA reads as TGTGCCAGCAGTTTCCGACAGGGAGAGACCCAGTACTTC. It is translated as CASSFRQGETQYF.

Of note for this clone: Relative to the germline gene, one junction end is altered; a read error may explain this. The genes are TRBV23-1 and TRBJ2-4; a possible D gene is TRBD2 (6 bases). TRBV23-1 is an ORF, with its function uncertain. The CDR3 has 15 amino acids. The CDR3 bases are TGCGCCAGCAGCCAATCGGGCGGGACCAAAAACATTCAGTACTTC. This gives the protein CASSQSGGTKNIQYF.

This clone was seen ten or more times. The V and J genes are TRBV6-6 and TRBJ1-2; a weak D match, TRBD1 (5 bases). V dropped 6 bases and J dropped 8 bases, with 22 bases sitting between them. The CDR3 length is 15 residues. From germline, CDR1 is MNHNY and CDR2 SVGAGI (reference sequence). The CDR3 region has the DNA TGTGCCAGCAGCCTAGCGAATATTAGGGACGGGGGCTACACCTTC. It is translated as CASSLANIRDGGYTF.